This T cell receptor (beta chain) emerged from a study of T cell changes during pregnancy in multiple sclerosis. Clones were read by immunoSEQ multiplex PCR, and TCRdb kept only the in-frame ones, dropping some. This sample has 30,000 to 35,000 clones, with under 90% found just once. Here the sequenced sample was CD8+ T cells from peripheral blood mononuclear cells, taken after pregnancy. The TCR comes from a female donor with multiple sclerosis, enrolled in a pregnancy study.

The CDR3 bases are TGTGCCAGCAGCTTGGGAGCGGTCTTCACAGATACGCAGTATTTT. Its translation is CASSLGAVFTDTQYF. The genes are TRBV5-6 and TRBJ2-3, with D possibly TRBD2 on 5 matching bases. CDR3 length equals 15 residues. Germline V gene sequence: CDR1 SGHDT, CDR2 YYEEEE. V was trimmed by 0 bases and J by 2 bases, leaving 10 bases between them.